Listed here are 25 T cell receptor beta chains from one sample, sequenced in a study of blood T cell repertoires in COVID-19. Using immunoSEQ multiplex PCR, the repertoire was profiled, and TCRdb retains in-frame clones only, with some absent. The sample holds hundreds of thousands of clones, roughly 85% seen once. The material sequenced was PBMCs or T cells enriched from blood (not recorded which). Source of these receptors: a woman in her thirties or forties with acute COVID-19.

This clone was detected only a few times. The rearrangement joins TRBV7-9 to TRBJ2-6; D not resolved. The CDR3 has 16 residues. The germline CDR1 and CDR2 sequences are SEHNR and FQNEAQ (reference sequence). V was pared by 2 bases and J by 2 bases, with 10 bases between. CDR3 sequence: CASSLPSAAGANVLTF. Written as DNA, the CDR3 is TGTGCCAGCAGCTTACCTAGTGCGGCTGGGGCCAACGTCCTGACTTTC.

The gene calls are TRBV7-2 and TRBJ1-5, with 8 bases lining up with TRBD1. Germline trimming cut 5 bases from V and 3 bases from J; bases unmatched to any gene: 12. The germline gives CDR1 SGHTA, CDR2 FQGNSA. CDR3 length equals 17 residues. The CDR3 loop reads CASSQTRQGRYNQPQHF. CDR3 DNA: TGTGCCAGCAGCCAGACCCGACAGGGGAGATACAATCAGCCCCAGCATTTT.

The chain combines TRBV6-2 or TRBV6-3 with TRBJ2-7, with D perhaps TRBD2 (6 bases). CDR1 and CDR2 from the germline V gene are MNHEY and SVGEGT. Trimming took 5 bases from V and 5 from J, leaving 25 bases between them. The CDR3 runs to 17 residues. The CDR3 DNA is TGTGCCAGCAGTCCGCCTACTCCCGTGGCACTAGCCCACGAGCAGTACTTC. The encoded protein is CASSPPTPVALAHEQYF.

This chain links TRBV11-2 with TRBJ2-7, with D possibly TRBD2 on 6 matching bases. CDR1 is SGHAT, CDR2 FQNNGV, per germline. The CDR3 totals 14 residues. The V and J ends lost 4 bases and 0 bases respectively, with 10 bases between them. This CDR3 reads CASSSDYRSYEQYF. The DNA of the CDR3 is TGTGCCAGCAGCTCGGACTATCGCTCCTACGAGCAGTACTTC. Complete variable domain (other parts from reference TRBV11-2 and TRBJ2-7): EAGVAQSPRYKIIEKRQSVAFWCNPISGHATLYWYQQILGQGPKLLIQFQNNGVVDDSQLPKDRFSAERLKGVDSTLKIQPAKLEDSAVYLCASSSDYRSYEQYFGPGTRLTVT.

V usage is TRBV2 and J usage is TRBJ2-1; 7 nucleotides agree with TRBD1. Germline CDR1 is SNHLY and CDR2 is FYNNEI. The CDR3 extends over 15 amino acids. V trimming: 6 bases; J trimming: 0 bases; junction bases outside the gene matches: 5. CDR3 sequence reads: CASSLGQSSYNEQFF. The CDR3 DNA reads as TGTGCCAGCAGCCTGGGACAGAGCTCCTACAATGAGCAGTTCTTC.

The V call is TRBV3-1 (or the pseudogene TRBV3-2), the J call TRBJ1-5; TRBD1 aligns across 11 bases. CDR1 LGHDT and CDR2 YNNKEL come from the germline V gene (reference sequence). The CDR3 runs 14 residues. V was pared by 8 bases and J by 4 bases, with 4 bases of the junction left unmatched. The CDR3 sequence is CASGTGGDNQPQHF. The CDR3 DNA is TGTGCCAGCGGGACAGGGGGAGATAATCAGCCCCAGCATTTT.

The J gene is TRBJ2-1, the V gene TRBV7-9, with D tentatively TRBD2 (6 bases). V lost 4 bases and J 12 bases, leaving 22 bases between the germline ends. The germline gives CDR1 SEHNR, CDR2 FQNEAQ (reference sequence). The CDR3 loop spans 15 amino acids. CDR3 in amino acids: CASSYTAGSREVQFF. The DNA of the CDR3 is TGTGCCAGCAGCTACACAGCGGGCTCTAGGGAGGTGCAGTTCTTC.

This clone appeared many times. The chain links TRBV19 to TRBJ2-1; 7 positions match TRBD1. V shed 7 bases, J shed 0 bases, and the junction held 6 bases outside the gene matches. This CDR3 is 15 amino acids long. Germline V gene lookup returns CDR1 LNHDA and CDR2 SQIVND (reference sequence). The CDR3 loop is CASIKDRSSYNEQFF. CDR3 sequence (DNA): TGTGCCAGTATCAAGGACAGGAGCTCCTACAATGAGCAGTTCTTC.

The chain joins TRBV19 to TRBJ2-7; the match to TRBD1 covers 9 bases. This CDR3 comprises 16 residues. CDR1 is LNHDA, CDR2 SQIVND, per germline (reference sequence). The J segment lost 5 bases and the V segment lost 4 bases, leaving 12 bases of the junction unmatched. The CDR3 is CASSRTTGQGFNEQYF. The DNA of the CDR3 is TGTGCCAGTAGTAGGACTACGGGACAGGGATTCAACGAGCAGTACTTC.

V and J are TRBV7-2 and TRBJ2-3; the match to TRBD2 covers 7 bases. The CDR3 is 14 residues long. Trimming took 5 bases from V and 1 from J; bases not matched to a gene: 3. Germline V CDR1 and CDR2: SGHTA, FQGNSA. In DNA form, the CDR3 reads TGTGCCAGCAGCAGACTAGCTCGCACAGATACGCAGTATTTT. This translates into CASSRLARTDTQYF.

This chain uses TRBV29-1 with TRBJ2-3; a possible D gene is TRBD2 (6 bases). The CDR3 runs to 12 residues. Trimming removed 6 bases at V and 2 bases at J, with 9 bases between. Looked up from germline, CDR1 is SQVTM and CDR2 is ANQGSEA. The CDR3 is CSVTGDTDTQYF. Written as DNA, the CDR3 is TGCAGCGTGACGGGGGACACAGATACGCAGTATTTT.

This clone was counted a single time. This chain joins TRBV5-4 and TRBJ1-4, with D unresolved. Germline-derived CDR1 and CDR2 are SGHNT and YYREEE (reference sequence). Trimming stripped 2 bases from V and 4 bases from J, with 15 bases between. The CDR3 runs 16 residues. The chain's CDR3 is CASSFLGGGYNEKLFF. Written as DNA, the CDR3 is TGTGCCAGCAGCTTCCTAGGAGGAGGTTATAATGAAAAACTGTTTTTT. Together with reference TRBV5-4 and TRBJ1-4, the CDR3 gives the full variable domain: ETGVTQSPTHLIKTRGQQVTLRCSSQSGHNTVSWYQQALGQGPQFIFQYYREEENGRGNFPPRFSGLQFPNYSSELNVNALELDDSALYLCASSFLGGGYNEKLFFGSGTQLSVL.

The rearrangement uses TRBV19 and TRBJ2-7, with 8 bases fitting TRBD1. Germline CDR1 LNHDA, CDR2 SQIVND (reference sequence). The trim removed 3 bases at V and 4 bases at J, leaving 5 bases unmatched. The CDR3 has 14 amino acids. CDR3 coding DNA: TGTGCCAGTAGTATGGCCCAGGGGGCTTACGAGCAGTACTTC. Translated, it gives CASSMAQGAYEQYF.

This clone showed up just a few times. The rearrangement joins TRBV7-3 to TRBJ1-6; D not resolved. The CDR3 loop spans 16 amino acids. The V gene lost 5 bases and the J gene lost 7 bases, with 18 bases spanning the gap. CDR1 and CDR2 from the germline V gene are SGHTA and FQGTGA. Here the CDR3 DNA reads TGTGCCAGCAGCCCGACGGGTCCGGATGTCAATTCACCCCTCCACTTT. It translates to CASSPTGPDVNSPLHF. Complete variable domain (other parts from reference TRBV7-3 and TRBJ1-6): GAGVSQTPSNKVTEKGKYVELRCDPISGHTALYWYRQSLGQGPEFLIYFQGTGAADDSGLPNDRFFAVRPEGSVSTLKIQRTERGDSAVYLCASSPTGPDVNSPLHFGNGTRLTVT.

This clone was picked up a small number of times. CDR3 DNA sequence: TGTGCCAGCAGCTTCTTAGCGTACGAGCAGTACTTC. Protein: CASSFLAYEQYF. This chain joins TRBV5-6 and TRBJ2-7, with D tentatively TRBD2 (5 bases). There are 12 residues in the CDR3. The ends were cut back, 2 bases at V and 4 bases at J, with 7 bases in the middle. CDR1 SGHDT and CDR2 YYEEEE come from the germline V gene.

V is TRBV7-8 and J is TRBJ1-5; possibly TRBD1 for D (6 bases). CDR3 length: 15 amino acids. V was pared by 6 bases and J by 11 bases, with 23 bases between. Per germline, CDR1 SGHVS and CDR2 FQNEAQ. The CDR3 loop is CASSQDSPGAKTQHF. CDR3 DNA sequence: TGTGCCAGCAGTCAGGACAGTCCTGGGGCCAAGACCCAGCATTTT.

This clone was recorded only once. The chain uses TRBV18 and TRBJ1-1; TRBD1 aligns across 12 bases. The CDR3 loop spans 16 amino acids. After removal of 5 bases from V and 0 bases from J, the junction contained 4 bases not matched to a gene. CDR1 and CDR2 (germline): KGHSH, LQKENI. This CDR3 reads CASSWDRGQVNTEAFF. The CDR3 DNA reads TGTGCCAGCTCATGGGACAGGGGGCAAGTGAACACTGAAGCTTTCTTT. Drawing the rest from reference TRBV18 and TRBJ1-1, the complete variable domain is NAGVMQNPRHLVRRRGQEARLRCSPMKGHSHVYWYRQLPEEGLKFMVYLQKENIIDESGMPKERFSAEFPKEGPSILRIQQVVRGDSAAYFCASSWDRGQVNTEAFFGQGTRLTVV.

The CDR3 sequence is CASSLWAVNSPLHF. The CDR3 DNA is TGTGCCAGCAGTCTTTGGGCAGTTAATTCACCCCTCCACTTT. J is TRBJ1-6 and V is TRBV27; D uncertain. The ends were cut back, 5 bases at V and 6 bases at J, with 11 bases in the middle. Germline V gene data show CDR1 as MNHEY and CDR2 as SMNVEV (reference sequence). The CDR3 loop spans 14 amino acids.

The J gene is TRBJ1-1, the V gene TRBV28, with a possible D match to TRBD1 (6 bases). V lost 4 bases to trimming and J lost 1 base, with 16 bases between them. The CDR3 extends over 16 amino acids. Germline V gene sequence: CDR1 MDHEN, CDR2 SYDVKM. As DNA, the CDR3 is TGTGCCAGCAGTTCCCTCGGGGGGCATCGGAACACTGAAGCTTTCTTT. Its protein is CASSSLGGHRNTEAFF. Using reference TRBV28 and TRBJ1-1 for the parts outside the CDR3, the full variable domain is DVKVTQSSRYLVKRTGEKVFLECVQDMDHENMFWYRQDPGLGLRLIYFSYDVKMKEKGDIPEGYSVSREKKERFSLILESASTNQTSMYLCASSSLGGHRNTEAFFGQGTRLTVV.

V usage is TRBV19 and J usage is TRBJ1-1; tentatively, D is TRBD1 (6 bases). Deletions cut 3 bases from V and 1 base from J, with 18 bases between. The germline V gene has CDR1 LNHDA and CDR2 SQIVND (reference sequence). This CDR3 spans 17 amino acids. Written as DNA, the CDR3 is TGTGCCAGTAGTATCGGGCAGGGGCAGGGACCGAACACTGAAGCTTTCTTT. Protein product: CASSIGQGQGPNTEAFF.

The rearrangement uses TRBV5-6 and TRBJ2-1, with 7 bases matching TRBD2. Trimming removed 1 base from V and 5 bases from J; junction bases left unmatched: 6. The CDR3 has 15 residues. Germline loops: CDR1 SGHDT, CDR2 YYEEEE. The CDR3 spells CASSLLPSGDNEQFF. The CDR3, as DNA: TGTGCCAGCAGCTTGCTCCCTAGCGGAGACAATGAGCAGTTCTTC.

This rearrangement joins TRBV19 to TRBJ1-5, with D uncertain. The germline CDR1 and CDR2 sequences are LNHDA and SQIVND (reference sequence). V lost 3 bases and J lost 7, with 10 bases in between. This CDR3 comprises 13 residues. The CDR3 spells CASSIWLAQPQHF. As DNA, the CDR3 is TGTGCCAGTAGTATCTGGCTAGCACAGCCCCAGCATTTT. The full variable domain, in which reference TRBV19 and TRBJ1-5 provide the parts outside the CDR3, is DGGITQSPKYLFRKEGQNVTLSCEQNLNHDAMYWYRQDPGQGLRLIYYSQIVNDFQKGDIAEGYSVSREKKESFPLTVTSAQKNPTAFYLCASSIWLAQPQHFGDGTRLSIL.

The rearrangement links TRBV9 to TRBJ1-1; possible D gene TRBD1, 6 bases. The CDR3 consists of 15 residues. Per germline, CDR1 SGDLS and CDR2 YYNGEE. The V gene lost 3 bases and the J gene lost 5 bases, with 17 bases spanning the gap. CDR3 amino acids: CASSASVDRPTEAFF. The DNA of the CDR3 is TGTGCCAGCAGCGCCTCAGTAGACAGGCCAACTGAAGCTTTCTTT. Variable domain in full (rest from reference TRBV9 and TRBJ1-1): DSGVTQTPKHLITATGQRVTLRCSPRSGDLSVYWYQQSLDQGLQFLIQYYNGEERAKGNILERFSAQQFPDLHSELNLSSLELGDSALYFCASSASVDRPTEAFFGQGTRLTVV.

The rearrangement joins TRBV7-3 to TRBJ2-1; D gene uncertain. Germline lookup yields CDR1 SGHTA and CDR2 FQGTGA. The CDR3 spans 15 residues. V was shortened by 5 bases and J by 0 bases, with 11 bases between the two germline ends. The CDR3 sequence: CASSPDSFSYNEQFF. For the CDR3, the DNA is TGTGCCAGCAGCCCTGACTCCTTCTCCTACAATGAGCAGTTCTTC.

This chain uses TRBV3-1 (or the pseudogene TRBV3-2) with TRBJ2-7; TRBD2 aligns across 11 bases. The CDR3 covers 13 residues. CDR1 and CDR2 from the germline V gene are LGHDT and YNNKEL (reference sequence). V shed 4 bases, J shed 7 bases, and the junction held 3 bases outside the gene matches. Written as DNA, the CDR3 is TGTGCCAGCAGCCGGACTAGCGGGCAAGAGCAGTACTTC. Translating it yields CASSRTSGQEQYF.